The next 13 T cell receptor beta chains were all read from a single sample in a study of T cell responses to AZD1222 COVID-19 vaccine. Sequenced by immunoSEQ multiplex PCR; TCRdb stores in-frame clones only, minus some. The sample consists of approximately 140,000 clones, 90% of them appearing once. The specimen comprised peripheral blood, sampled 28 days after the second AZD1222 dose. The receptor source for this set is an adult who received the AZD1222 COVID-19 vaccine.

V usage is TRBV29-1 and J usage is TRBJ1-2; D not certain. This CDR3 has 14 residues. Germline V gene sequence: CDR1 SQVTM, CDR2 ANQGSEA. V was cut by 7 bases and J by 0 bases, with 15 bases left in between. The CDR3 coding sequence is TGCAGCGCCGAGGGTCCTATACCTAACTATGGCTACACCTTC. It translates to CSAEGPIPNYGYTF.

This clone was found once. The chain combines TRBV27 with TRBJ2-3; weak D call: TRBD2 (5 bases). Germline V CDR1 and CDR2: MNHEY, SMNVEV (reference sequence). Trimming cost V 2 bases and J 6 bases, with 15 bases left between them. The CDR3 sequence is 15 residues long. The CDR3 DNA reads TGTGCCAGCAGTTTAAGTGGGAGAGGTCTGGATACGCAGTATTTT. It translates to CASSLSGRGLDTQYF.

The genes are TRBV27 and TRBJ1-6; D unclear. V was clipped by 7 bases and J by 7 bases, with 17 bases between them. The germline CDR1 and CDR2 sequences are MNHEY and SMNVEV (reference sequence). The CDR3 is 15 residues long. The CDR3 region is CASTKGSARNSPLHF. The CDR3 bases are TGTGCCAGCACCAAAGGTTCGGCGCGCAATTCACCCCTCCACTTT.

V usage is TRBV6-1 and J usage is TRBJ2-7; D is ambiguous. The CDR3 covers 12 residues. V lost 1 base and J 3 bases, leaving 4 bases between the germline ends. Looked up from germline, CDR1 is MNHNS and CDR2 is SASEGT. The CDR3 loop reads CASSEGGYEQYF. For the CDR3, the DNA is TGTGCCAGCAGTGAAGGCGGCTACGAGCAGTACTTC.

V usage is TRBV5-1 and J usage is TRBJ1-1, with D uncertain. Germline V gene sequence: CDR1 SGHRS, CDR2 YFSETQ. The V gene lost 0 bases and the J gene lost 3 bases, with 6 bases spanning the gap. This CDR3 comprises 13 residues. CDR3 loop: CASSLGRDTEAFF. The CDR3 coding sequence is TGCGCCAGCAGCTTGGGACGGGACACTGAAGCTTTCTTT.

On this clone itself: Other DNA sequences from this sample encode an identical CDR3 as well. The rearrangement joins TRBV19 to TRBJ1-2, with D possibly TRBD1 on 5 matching bases. V lost 3 bases to trimming and J lost 5 bases, with 10 bases between them. The CDR3 is 13 residues long. From germline, CDR1 is LNHDA and CDR2 SQIVND (reference sequence). The CDR3 here is CASSMRRGYGYTF. The CDR3 DNA follows: TGTGCCAGTAGTATGAGAAGGGGATATGGCTACACCTTC.

The rearrangement joins TRBV5-1 to TRBJ1-5, with D tentatively TRBD1 (6 bases). Deletions cut 4 bases from V and 3 bases from J, with 11 bases between. The CDR3 covers 14 residues. Germline V lookup: CDR1 SGHRS, CDR2 YFSETQ. The CDR3 nucleotides read TGCGCCAGCAGCCCCGGGACACCCAATCAGCCCCAGCATTTT. Translation: CASSPGTPNQPQHF.

The chain recombines TRBV5-8 with TRBJ2-7, with a tentative D call TRBD1 (5 bases). Germline V gene data show CDR1 as SGHTS and CDR2 as YDEGEE. The V gene lost 0 bases and the J gene lost 2 bases, with 6 bases spanning the gap. This CDR3 has 13 residues. The CDR3: CASSLDRTYEQYF. The CDR3 DNA reads as TGTGCCAGCAGCTTGGACAGGACCTACGAGCAGTACTTC.

CDR3 nucleotides: TGTGCCAGCAGTGACGGCCAACAGTCGATACAGTACTTC. Its translation: CASSDGQQSIQYF. The chain uses TRBV6-1 and TRBJ2-7, with no clear D. V was pared by 3 bases and J by 10 bases, with 16 bases between. The CDR3 has 13 amino acids. Germline V gene data show CDR1 as MNHNS and CDR2 as SASEGT.

This clone has more than one count but fewer than ten. The gene calls are TRBV27 and TRBJ1-1; the match to TRBD1 covers 9 bases. This CDR3 is 16 amino acids long. The junction had 8 bases not matched to a gene; V was cut back by 3 bases and J by 3 bases. Germline V CDR1 and CDR2: MNHEY, SMNVEV (reference sequence). CDR3 nucleotides: TGTGCCAGCAGTTTGGCAACAGGGGGCTGGGACACTGAAGCTTTCTTT. This encodes CASSLATGGWDTEAFF.

The table lists this clone with a count of one. The gene calls are TRBV6-8 and TRBJ2-2; 12 nucleotides match TRBD2. Germline V lookup: CDR1 MNHGY, CDR2 SAAAGT. Germline trimming cut 2 bases from V and 0 bases from J; bases unmatched to any gene: 13. The CDR3 totals 21 residues. The CDR3 sequence is CASSYQRLPSGREANTGELFF. The DNA of the CDR3 is TGTGCCAGCAGTTACCAGCGTCTGCCTAGCGGGAGGGAGGCGAACACCGGGGAGCTGTTTTTT.

The rearrangement links TRBV5-1 to TRBJ2-2; unclear D gene. V was cut by 0 bases and J by 2 bases, with 8 bases left in between. The CDR3 sequence is 15 residues long. Germline assignment: CDR1 SGHRS and CDR2 YFSETQ. The CDR3 reads CASSLVTVNTGELFF. The CDR3 nucleotides read TGCGCCAGCAGCTTGGTAACAGTTAACACCGGGGAGCTGTTTTTT.

The chain combines TRBV6-1 with TRBJ1-2, with D unresolved. Between the trimmed V and J ends, which lost 2 bases and 5 bases, there was a span of 15 bases. The CDR3 has 15 residues. The germline gives CDR1 MNHNS, CDR2 SASEGT. CDR3 coding DNA: TGTGCCAGCAGTGAAAGGCACGGGCAGCGGTATGGCTACACCTTC. This gives the protein CASSERHGQRYGYTF.